These 23 T cell receptor beta chains originate from one sample sequenced in a study of blood T cell repertoires in COVID-19. Here immunoSEQ multiplex PCR was the method, and the copy in TCRdb shows in-frame clones only, minus some. The sample holds roughly 130,000 clones; around 87% are singletons and the top ten take 3.5% to 4.5%. Material for sequencing was peripheral blood. Receptor source: a woman in her sixties with acute or convalescent COVID-19.

The J gene is TRBJ2-7, the V gene TRBV28, with TRBD1 as a possible D gene (6 bases). This CDR3 region has 15 residues. V gave up 6 bases and J gave up 3 bases, with 18 bases separating them. CDR1 MDHEN and CDR2 SYDVKM come from the germline V gene. The CDR3 DNA follows: TGTGCCAGCAGCACCCGACAGGATCTAAACTACGAGCAGTACTTC. Translated: CASSTRQDLNYEQYF.

The chain has TRBV9 and TRBJ2-5, with no clear D. The CDR3 is 14 residues long. Germline loops: CDR1 SGDLS, CDR2 YYNGEE. Trimming left V 0 bases short and J 1 base short, with 7 bases between. Here the CDR3 DNA reads TGTGCCAGCAGCGTAGGACTCGCCCAAGAGACCCAGTACTTC. Protein: CASSVGLAQETQYF.

V is TRBV15 and J is TRBJ2-1; 8 bases map to TRBD2. Germline CDR1 reads LNHNV; CDR2 reads YYDKDF (reference sequence). V lost 5 bases, J lost 7 bases, and 4 bases stayed unmatched. The CDR3 has 13 amino acids. The CDR3 DNA sequence: TGTGCCACCAGCTTGACTAGCGAGAATGAGCAGTTCTTC. It specifies CATSLTSENEQFF.

This chain joins TRBV28 and TRBJ2-1; D is unclear. CDR1 and CDR2 (germline): MDHEN, SYDVKM. V dropped 5 bases and J dropped 3 bases, with 14 bases sitting between them. This CDR3 is 15 amino acids long. This CDR3 reads CASSPPRLRYNEQFF. The CDR3, as DNA: TGTGCCAGCAGTCCACCGAGACTCCGCTACAATGAGCAGTTCTTC.

This chain joins TRBV4-2 and TRBJ1-4; 10 bases are shared with TRBD1. The CDR3 covers 18 residues. V shed 2 bases, J shed 7 bases, and the junction held 13 bases outside the gene matches. Germline V gives CDR1 LGHNA, CDR2 YNFKEQ. The CDR3 nucleotides are TGTGCCAGCAGCCAATCTGCCCGGGACAGGGGTGGGGGTGAAAAACTGTTTTTT. The encoded protein is CASSQSARDRGGGEKLFF.

This chain links TRBV28 with TRBJ1-4; D is ambiguous. V lost 1 base and J 5 bases, leaving 14 bases between the germline ends. Germline lookup yields CDR1 MDHEN and CDR2 SYDVKM. This CDR3 is built from 16 residues. This chain's CDR3 is CASSLYGSQSNEKLFF. In DNA, the CDR3 is TGTGCCAGCAGTTTATACGGGAGCCAGTCAAATGAAAAACTGTTTTTT.

The CDR3 bases are TGCGCCAGCAGTGAGCAAGGGGGCACTGAAGCTTTCTTT. This translates into CASSEQGGTEAFF. The genes are TRBV10-2 and TRBJ1-1; weak D call: TRBD1 (6 bases). The V and J ends lost 2 bases and 4 bases respectively, with 8 bases between them. CDR3 length: 13 amino acids. The germline V gene has CDR1 WSHSY and CDR2 SAAADI.

This rearrangement joins TRBV27 to TRBJ1-1, with D hard to call. Germline loops: CDR1 MNHEY, CDR2 SMNVEV (reference sequence). V was trimmed by 11 bases and J by 0 bases, leaving 13 bases between them. The CDR3 extends over 13 amino acids. In DNA, the CDR3 is TGTGCCGCCCGGAGTCAAATGAACACTGAAGCTTTCTTT. Amino acid sequence: CAARSQMNTEAFF.

The chain recombines TRBV12-3 or TRBV12-4 with TRBJ1-1, with D possibly being TRBD1 (6 bases). Trimming left V 7 bases short and J 2 bases short, with 11 bases between. This CDR3 is built from 13 residues. CDR3 nucleotides: TGTGCCAGCAACTGGGGGGGCAACACTGAAGCTTTCTTT. This sequence encodes CASNWGGNTEAFF.

This sequence joins TRBV30 and TRBJ2-7; TRBD2 matches at 14 bases. The V gene's germline CDR1 is GTSNPN and CDR2 SVGIG (reference sequence). The CDR3 is 13 residues long. Trimming took 4 bases from V and 6 from J; bases not matched to a gene: 2. DNA for the CDR3: TGTGCCTGGACGGGACTAGCGGGAGTCGAGCAGTACTTC. Translation gives CAWTGLAGVEQYF.

The rearrangement joins TRBV6-5 to TRBJ2-7; 8 nucleotides agree with TRBD1. Germline trimming cut 6 bases from V and 3 bases from J; bases unmatched to any gene: 10. The germline V gene encodes CDR1 MNHEY and CDR2 SVGAGI. The CDR3 totals 15 residues. CDR3 nucleotide sequence: TGTGCCAGCAGCGGGTGGGGGACAGGTGACTACGAGCAGTACGTC. Its protein product is CASSGWGTGDYEQYV.

About this clone itself: Other DNA sequences in the same sample also yield this CDR3. This chain joins TRBV10-3 and TRBJ2-3; a weak D match, TRBD2 (5 bases). The length of the CDR3 is 13 residues. CDR1 is ENHRY and CDR2 is SYGVKD in the germline V gene. Trimming stripped 2 bases from V and 3 bases from J, with 6 bases between. In nucleotides, the CDR3 is TGTGCCATCAGTGAGGGAGGAACAGATACGCAGTATTTT. Translation: CAISEGGTDTQYF.

This chain joins TRBV5-6 and TRBJ1-1, with D tentatively TRBD1 (5 bases). The V gene lost 2 bases and the J gene lost 5 bases, with 19 bases spanning the gap. Germline CDR1 and CDR2: SGHDT and YYEEEE. The CDR3 loop spans 16 amino acids. CDR3 nucleotides: TGTGCCAGCAGCTTTGGCACGGGGGGGGGAGGAACTGAAGCTTTCTTT. As protein: CASSFGTGGGGTEAFF.

The rearrangement joins TRBV10-1 to TRBJ2-1, with a weak D call TRBD2 (5 bases). Trimming removed 2 bases at V and 3 bases at J, with 8 bases between. The germline V gene encodes CDR1 WNHNN and CDR2 SYGVQD (reference sequence). The CDR3 sequence is 14 residues long. The CDR3 here is CASSERGDYNEQFF. The CDR3 DNA sequence: TGCGCCAGCAGTGAGCGGGGAGACTACAATGAGCAGTTCTTC.

J is TRBJ1-1 and V is TRBV5-1; the D is unclear. The germline V gene encodes CDR1 SGHRS and CDR2 YFSETQ. CDR3 size: 13 residues. Between the trimmed V and J ends, which lost 0 bases and 3 bases, there was a span of 6 bases. The CDR3 DNA reads TGCGCCAGCAGCTTGGTGGCGGACACTGAAGCTTTCTTT. It encodes CASSLVADTEAFF.

The CDR3 region is CASSLGREGHIGNTEAFF. The CDR3 DNA reads as TGTGCCAGCAGTTTAGGCAGGGAGGGGCACATTGGGAACACTGAAGCTTTCTTT. V usage is TRBV27 and J usage is TRBJ1-1; TRBD1 is a possible D gene (5 bases). Germline V gives CDR1 MNHEY, CDR2 SMNVEV (reference sequence). The length of the CDR3 is 18 residues. Between the trimmed V and J ends, which lost 2 bases and 1 base, there was a span of 20 bases.

As DNA, the CDR3 is TGTGCCAGCCACAACGGGAGAGGGGCTAATGAGCAGTTCTTC. Its protein is CASHNGRGANEQFF. V gene TRBV6-6 combines with J gene TRBJ2-1; D perhaps matches TRBD2 (6 bases). CDR3 size: 14 residues. Germline V lookup: CDR1 MNHNY, CDR2 SVGAGI (reference sequence). Trimming removed 8 bases from V and 7 bases from J, with 18 bases in between.

This chain uses TRBV18 with TRBJ1-5; no definite D call. The CDR3 loop spans 13 amino acids. Trimming pared 6 bases from V and 7 bases from J, leaving 13 bases between. The germline CDR1 and CDR2 sequences are KGHSH and LQKENI. CDR3 region: CASSQEEVQPQHF. As DNA, the CDR3 is TGTGCCAGCTCCCAGGAGGAGGTGCAGCCCCAGCATTTT.

This chain connects TRBV29-1 to TRBJ2-4; D perhaps matches TRBD1 (5 bases). The V gene lost 3 bases and the J gene lost 4 bases, with 10 bases spanning the gap. The CDR3 loop spans 13 amino acids. Germline V gene lookup returns CDR1 SQVTM and CDR2 ANQGSEA. CDR3 loop: CSVDGQGKNIQYF. Written as DNA, the CDR3 is TGCAGCGTTGATGGTCAGGGAAAAAACATTCAGTACTTC.

The chain links TRBV5-6 to TRBJ1-4; 8 bases fit TRBD1. The CDR3 is made up of 15 amino acids. Trimming at V came to 1 base and at J to 7 bases, leaving 6 bases not matched to a gene. Germline V gene sequence: CDR1 SGHDT, CDR2 YYEEEE. The CDR3 DNA is TGTGCCAGCAGCTTGTTGGCCAGGGGGCCTGAAAAACTGTTTTTT. The encoded protein is CASSLLARGPEKLFF.

The V and J genes are TRBV6-5 and TRBJ1-5; TRBD1 is a possible D gene (5 bases). Germline-derived CDR1 and CDR2 are MNHEY and SVGAGI. CDR3 length: 15 amino acids. The V gene lost 6 bases and the J gene lost 4 bases, with 16 bases spanning the gap. CDR3 coding DNA: TGTGCCAGCAGGGATGGGGCGCCAGGGAATCAGCCCCAGCATTTT. It encodes CASRDGAPGNQPQHF.

The rearrangement joins TRBV15 to TRBJ1-6; TRBD1 agrees at 9 bases. The CDR3 totals 17 residues. The germline V gene has CDR1 LNHNV and CDR2 YYDKDF (reference sequence). V trimming: 5 bases; J trimming: 0 bases; junction bases outside the gene matches: 5. For the CDR3, the DNA is TGTGCCACCAGCGGAGGACAGGGGAGCTCCTATAATTCACCCCTCCACTTT. The encoded protein is CATSGGQGSSYNSPLHF.

V usage is TRBV3-1 (or the pseudogene TRBV3-2) and J usage is TRBJ2-1; D gene unclear. CDR1 is LGHDT and CDR2 is YNNKEL in the germline V gene (reference sequence). This CDR3 contains 15 residues. V lost 0 bases, J lost 8 bases, and 14 bases lay in between. The CDR3, as DNA: TGTGCCAGCAGCCAAGATCTCGTATGGGCCGATGAGCAGTTCTTC. It yields the protein CASSQDLVWADEQFF.